Sequencing of this TCR beta chain was carried out in a study of OX40 agonist ivuxolimab in advanced cancers. Background on the study: The dose of intravenous ivuxolimab that patients received every 2 weeks ranged from 0.01 to 10 mg/kg. Study-level results: It was also the case that some nonresponders had low normalized T-cell clonal expansion.

Regarding this clone: Antigen unknown.

The repertoire was sequenced with immunoSEQ multiplex PCR; TCRdb's copy has only in-frame clones and lacks some. The table records tens of thousands of clones, roughly 91% of them present only once. Excluded were patients having autoimmune disease history or systemic immunosuppression. V lost 1 base and J 5 bases, leaving 15 bases between the germline ends. CDR3 length equals 15 residues. Germline CDR1 SNHLY, CDR2 FYNNEI. Here the sequenced sample was CD4+ or CD8+ T cells sorted from blood, taken in a trial of the OX40 agonist ivuxolimab. The source is an adult with an advanced solid tumor such as melanoma, head and neck, liver or kidney cancer. The chain links TRBV2 to TRBJ2-7; the D gene is possibly TRBD2 (6 bases). The CDR3 DNA reads TGTGCCAGCAGTGAAGGACTAGTCGGGTGGGACGAGCAGTACTTC. This sequence encodes CASSEGLVGWDEQYF.